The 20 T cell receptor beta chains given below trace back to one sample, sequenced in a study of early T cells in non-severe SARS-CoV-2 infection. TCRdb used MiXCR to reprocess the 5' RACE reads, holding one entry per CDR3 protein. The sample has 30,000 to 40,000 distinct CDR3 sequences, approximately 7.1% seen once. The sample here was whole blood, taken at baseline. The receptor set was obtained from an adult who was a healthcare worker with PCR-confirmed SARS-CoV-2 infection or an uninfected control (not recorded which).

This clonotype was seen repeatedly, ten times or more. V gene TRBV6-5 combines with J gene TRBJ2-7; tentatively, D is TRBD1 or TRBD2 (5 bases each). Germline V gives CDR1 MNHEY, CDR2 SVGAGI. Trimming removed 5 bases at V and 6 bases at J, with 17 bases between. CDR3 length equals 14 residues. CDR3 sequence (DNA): TGTGCCAGCAGTCCCCCGGGACGGAAGAGCGAGCAGTACGTC. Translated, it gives CASSPPGRKSEQYV.

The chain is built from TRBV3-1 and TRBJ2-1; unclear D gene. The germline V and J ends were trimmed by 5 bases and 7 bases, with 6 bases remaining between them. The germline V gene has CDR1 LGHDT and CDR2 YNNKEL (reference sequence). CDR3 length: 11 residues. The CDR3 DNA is TGTGCCAGCAGCTCCCGGAATGAGCAGTTCTTC. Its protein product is CASSSRNEQFF.

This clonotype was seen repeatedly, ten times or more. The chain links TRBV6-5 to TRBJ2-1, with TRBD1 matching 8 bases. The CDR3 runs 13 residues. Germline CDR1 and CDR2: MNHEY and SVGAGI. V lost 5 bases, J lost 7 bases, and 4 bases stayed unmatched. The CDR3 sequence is CASSTYRGNEQFF. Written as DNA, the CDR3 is TGTGCCAGCAGTACTTACAGGGGGAATGAGCAGTTCTTC.

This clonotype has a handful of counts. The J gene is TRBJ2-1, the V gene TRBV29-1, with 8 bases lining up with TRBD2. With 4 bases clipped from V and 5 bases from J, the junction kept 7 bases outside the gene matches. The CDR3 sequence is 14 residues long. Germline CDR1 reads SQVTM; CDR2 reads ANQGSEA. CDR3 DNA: TGCAGCGTTGGGCTACTAGCGGAAAACAATGAGCAGTTCTTC. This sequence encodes CSVGLLAENNEQFF.

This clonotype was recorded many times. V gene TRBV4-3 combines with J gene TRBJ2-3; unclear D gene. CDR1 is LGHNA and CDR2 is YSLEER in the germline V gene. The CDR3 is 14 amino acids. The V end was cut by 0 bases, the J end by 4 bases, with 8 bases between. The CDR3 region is CASSQDPQADTQYF. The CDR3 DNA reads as TGCGCCAGCAGCCAAGATCCCCAGGCAGATACGCAGTATTTT.

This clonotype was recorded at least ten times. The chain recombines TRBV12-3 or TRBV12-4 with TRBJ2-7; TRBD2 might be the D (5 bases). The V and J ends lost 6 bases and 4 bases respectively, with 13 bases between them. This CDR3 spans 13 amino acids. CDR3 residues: CASRRASGYEQYF. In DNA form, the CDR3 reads TGTGCCAGCAGACGAGCCTCGGGATACGAGCAGTACTTC.

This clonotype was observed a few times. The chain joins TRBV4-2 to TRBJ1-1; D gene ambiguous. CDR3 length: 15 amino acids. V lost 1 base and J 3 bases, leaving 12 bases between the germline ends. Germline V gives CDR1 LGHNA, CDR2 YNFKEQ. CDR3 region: CASSQGAGWDTEAFF. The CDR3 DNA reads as TGTGCCAGCAGCCAAGGGGCAGGATGGGACACTGAAGCTTTCTTT.

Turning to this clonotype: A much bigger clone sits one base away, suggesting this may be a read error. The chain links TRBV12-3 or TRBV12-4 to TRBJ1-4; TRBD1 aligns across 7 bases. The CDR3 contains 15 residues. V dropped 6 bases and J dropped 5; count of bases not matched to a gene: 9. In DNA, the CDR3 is TGTGCCAGCAGATACCGTCCAGGGGGGAATGAAAAACTGTTTTTT. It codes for CASRYRPGGNEKLFF.

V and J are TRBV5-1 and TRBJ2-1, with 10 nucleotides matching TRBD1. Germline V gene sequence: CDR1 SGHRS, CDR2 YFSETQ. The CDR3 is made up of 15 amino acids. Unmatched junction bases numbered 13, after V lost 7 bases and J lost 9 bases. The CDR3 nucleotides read TGCGCCAGCGTTGAGGGACAGGGGATAACTGGTGAGCAGTTCTTC. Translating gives CASVEGQGITGEQFF.

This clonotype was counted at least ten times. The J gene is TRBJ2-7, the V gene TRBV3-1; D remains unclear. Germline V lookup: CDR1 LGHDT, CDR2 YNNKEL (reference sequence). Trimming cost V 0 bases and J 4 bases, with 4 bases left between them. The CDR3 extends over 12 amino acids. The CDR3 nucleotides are TGTGCCAGCAGCCAAGACGTTTACGAGCAGTACTTC. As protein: CASSQDVYEQYF.

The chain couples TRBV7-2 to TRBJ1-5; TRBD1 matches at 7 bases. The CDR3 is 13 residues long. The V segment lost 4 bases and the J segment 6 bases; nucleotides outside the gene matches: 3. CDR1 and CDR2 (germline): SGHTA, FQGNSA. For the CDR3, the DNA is TGTGCCAGCAGCTCCGACAGGGTTCAGCCCCAGCATTTT. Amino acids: CASSSDRVQPQHF.

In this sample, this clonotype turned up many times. The DNA of the CDR3 is TGCAGCGTTGAAGGTCACATCTACGAGCAGTACTTC. Its translation is CSVEGHIYEQYF. The rearrangement joins TRBV29-1 to TRBJ2-7, with D uncertain. Germline CDR1 SQVTM, CDR2 ANQGSEA. The CDR3 runs 12 residues. V dropped 1 base and J dropped 3 bases, with 7 bases sitting between them.

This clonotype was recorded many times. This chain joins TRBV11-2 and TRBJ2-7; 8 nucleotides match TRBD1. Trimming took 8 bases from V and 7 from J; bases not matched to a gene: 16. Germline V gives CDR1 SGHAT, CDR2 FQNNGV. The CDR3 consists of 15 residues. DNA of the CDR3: TGTGCCAGCGGATCCCCCGGGGACAGGAAATATGAGCAGTACTTC. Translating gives CASGSPGDRKYEQYF.

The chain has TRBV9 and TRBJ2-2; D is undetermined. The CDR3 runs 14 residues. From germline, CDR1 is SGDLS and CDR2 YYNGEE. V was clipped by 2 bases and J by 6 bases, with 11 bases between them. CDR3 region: CASSVLGIPGELFF. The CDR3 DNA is TGTGCCAGCAGCGTTTTAGGAATACCCGGGGAGCTGTTTTTT.

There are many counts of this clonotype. The CDR3 is CASTNREVKQFF. The CDR3 region has the DNA TGTGCCAGTACCAACAGGGAGGTGAAGCAGTTCTTC. The J gene is TRBJ2-1, the V gene TRBV19; either TRBD1 or TRBD2 may fit D (6 bases each). This CDR3 is built from 12 residues. The V end was cut by 7 bases, the J end by 11 bases, with 15 bases between. CDR1 is LNHDA and CDR2 is SQIVND in the germline V gene (reference sequence).

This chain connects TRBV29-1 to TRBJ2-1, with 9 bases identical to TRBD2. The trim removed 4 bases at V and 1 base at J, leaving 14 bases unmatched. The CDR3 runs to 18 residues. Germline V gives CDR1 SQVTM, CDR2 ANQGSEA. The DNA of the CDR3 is TGCAGCGTTGTAGGACTAGCGTCCGCTAGTAGTTCCTACAATGAGCAGTTCTTC. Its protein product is CSVVGLASASSSYNEQFF.

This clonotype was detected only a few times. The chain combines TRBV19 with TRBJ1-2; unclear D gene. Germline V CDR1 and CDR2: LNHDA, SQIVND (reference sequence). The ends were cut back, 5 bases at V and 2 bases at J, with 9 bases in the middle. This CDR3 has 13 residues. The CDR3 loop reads CASSPGVNYGYTF. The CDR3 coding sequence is TGTGCCAGTAGTCCCGGGGTAAACTATGGCTACACCTTC.

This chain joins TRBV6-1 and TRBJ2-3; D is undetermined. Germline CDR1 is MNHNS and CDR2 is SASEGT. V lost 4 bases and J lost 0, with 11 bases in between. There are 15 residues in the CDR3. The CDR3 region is CASSGLGPSTDTQYF. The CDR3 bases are TGTGCCAGCAGTGGCCTCGGACCGAGCACAGATACGCAGTATTTT.

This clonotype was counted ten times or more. The CDR3 loop reads CASSPVTRGELFF. Here the CDR3 DNA reads TGTGCCAGTAGTCCGGTGACGCGCGGGGAGCTGTTTTTT. This sequence joins TRBV19 and TRBJ2-2; D is unresolved. V was clipped by 5 bases and J by 7 bases, with 11 bases between them. Looked up from germline, CDR1 is LNHDA and CDR2 is SQIVND (reference sequence). The CDR3 has 13 residues.

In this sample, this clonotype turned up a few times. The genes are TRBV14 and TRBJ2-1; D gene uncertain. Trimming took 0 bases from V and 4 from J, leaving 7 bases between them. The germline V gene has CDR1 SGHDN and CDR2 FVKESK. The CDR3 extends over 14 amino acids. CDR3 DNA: TGTGCCAGCAGCCAAGATTTCGGATACAATGAGCAGTTCTTC. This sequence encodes CASSQDFGYNEQFF.